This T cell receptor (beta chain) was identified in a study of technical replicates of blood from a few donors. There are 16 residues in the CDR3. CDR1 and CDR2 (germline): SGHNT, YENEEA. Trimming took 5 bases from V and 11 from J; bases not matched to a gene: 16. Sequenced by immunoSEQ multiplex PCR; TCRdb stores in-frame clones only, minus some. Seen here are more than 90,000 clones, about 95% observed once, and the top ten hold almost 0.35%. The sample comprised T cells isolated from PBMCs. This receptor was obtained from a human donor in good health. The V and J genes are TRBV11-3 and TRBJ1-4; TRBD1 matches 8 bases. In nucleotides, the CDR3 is TGTGCCAGCAGCGCCTACGCAGGGGGCGAAATAGGGAAACTGTTTTTT. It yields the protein CASSAYAGGEIGKLFF.